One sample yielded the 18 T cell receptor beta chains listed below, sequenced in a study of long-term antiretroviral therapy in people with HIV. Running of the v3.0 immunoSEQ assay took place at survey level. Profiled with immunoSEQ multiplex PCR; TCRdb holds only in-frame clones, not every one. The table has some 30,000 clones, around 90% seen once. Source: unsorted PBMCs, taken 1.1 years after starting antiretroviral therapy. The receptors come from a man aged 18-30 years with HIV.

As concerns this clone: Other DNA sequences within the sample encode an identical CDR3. The CDR3: CSARTGGRTGELFF. The CDR3 DNA is TGCAGCGCCCGGACAGGGGGCAGGACCGGGGAGCTGTTTTTT. This chain joins TRBV29-1 and TRBJ2-2; 11 nucleotides agree with TRBD1. Unmatched junction bases numbered 6, after V lost 7 bases and J lost 5 bases. The CDR3 runs 14 residues. CDR1 SQVTM and CDR2 ANQGSEA come from the germline V gene.

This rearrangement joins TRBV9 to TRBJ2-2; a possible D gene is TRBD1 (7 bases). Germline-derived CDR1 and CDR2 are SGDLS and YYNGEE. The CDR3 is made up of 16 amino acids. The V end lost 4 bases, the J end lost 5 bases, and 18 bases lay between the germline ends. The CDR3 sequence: CASSTRQGGLTGELFF. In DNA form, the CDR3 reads TGTGCCAGCAGCACCCGCCAGGGGGGCTTGACCGGGGAGCTGTTTTTT.

The CDR3 DNA reads TGTGCCAGCAGTTTATCAGGACTAGCGGGAGGGGGTGAGCAGTTCTTC. As protein: CASSLSGLAGGGEQFF. The rearrangement uses TRBV27 and TRBJ2-1; 15 bases agree with TRBD2. CDR3 size: 16 residues. The ends lost 0 bases at V and 9 bases at J; junction bases unmatched: 3. Germline V gene lookup returns CDR1 MNHEY and CDR2 SMNVEV (reference sequence).

The CDR3 protein is CAWSTGQLSSYNSPLHF. CDR3 in DNA: TGTGCCTGGAGTACGGGACAGTTGAGCTCCTATAATTCACCCCTCCACTTT. The V and J genes are TRBV30 and TRBJ1-6; the match to TRBD1 covers 7 bases. V lost 2 bases and J lost 0; bases outside the gene matches: 7. CDR3 size: 17 residues. Per germline, CDR1 GTSNPN and CDR2 SVGIG (reference sequence).

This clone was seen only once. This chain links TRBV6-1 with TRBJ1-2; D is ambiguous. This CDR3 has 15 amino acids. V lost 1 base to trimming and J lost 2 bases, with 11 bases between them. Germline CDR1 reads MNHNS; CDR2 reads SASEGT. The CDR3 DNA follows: TGTGCCAGCAGTGAAGGACCTAGCCCAAACTATGGCTACACCTTC. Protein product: CASSEGPSPNYGYTF.

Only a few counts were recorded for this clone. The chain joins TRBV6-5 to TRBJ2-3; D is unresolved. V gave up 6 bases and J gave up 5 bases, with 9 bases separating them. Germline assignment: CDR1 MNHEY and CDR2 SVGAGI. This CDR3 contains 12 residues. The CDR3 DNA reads TGTGCCAGCAGACGACCTGGAGATACGCAGTATTTT. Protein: CASRRPGDTQYF.

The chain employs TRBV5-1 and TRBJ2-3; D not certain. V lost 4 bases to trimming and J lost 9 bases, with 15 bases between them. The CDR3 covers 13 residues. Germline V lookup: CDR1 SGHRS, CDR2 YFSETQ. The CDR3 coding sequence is TGCGCCAGCAGCGCCGAAGCTCTAGACACGCAGTATTTT. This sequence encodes CASSAEALDTQYF.

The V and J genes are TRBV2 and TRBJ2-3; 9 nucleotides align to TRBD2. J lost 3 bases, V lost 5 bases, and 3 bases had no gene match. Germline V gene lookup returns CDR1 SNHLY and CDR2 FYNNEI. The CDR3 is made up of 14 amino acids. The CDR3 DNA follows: TGTGCCAGCAGTAGGAGCGGGGGGACAGATACGCAGTATTTT. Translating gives CASSRSGGTDTQYF.

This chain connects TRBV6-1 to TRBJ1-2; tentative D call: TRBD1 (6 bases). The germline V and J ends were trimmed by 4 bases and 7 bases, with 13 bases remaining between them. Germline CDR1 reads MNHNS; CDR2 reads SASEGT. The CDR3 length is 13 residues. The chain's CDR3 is CASSAPQGSGYTF. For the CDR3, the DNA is TGTGCCAGCAGTGCCCCACAGGGCAGTGGCTACACCTTC.

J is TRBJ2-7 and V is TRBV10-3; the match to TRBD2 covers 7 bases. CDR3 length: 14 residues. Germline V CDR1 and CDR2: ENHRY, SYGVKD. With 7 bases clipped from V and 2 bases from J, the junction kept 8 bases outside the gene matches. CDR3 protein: CAITNGGRAYEQYF. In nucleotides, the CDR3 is TGTGCCATCACCAATGGGGGGAGGGCCTACGAGCAGTACTTC.

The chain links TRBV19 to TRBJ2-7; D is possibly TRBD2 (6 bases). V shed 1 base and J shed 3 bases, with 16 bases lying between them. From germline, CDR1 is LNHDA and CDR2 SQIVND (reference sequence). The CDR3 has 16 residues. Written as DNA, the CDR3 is TGTGCCAGTAGTATAGGGTCGGGAGAGATAGGCTACGAGCAGTACTTC. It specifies CASSIGSGEIGYEQYF. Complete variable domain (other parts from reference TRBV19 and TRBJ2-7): DGGITQSPKYLFRKEGQNVTLSCEQNLNHDAMYWYRQDPGQGLRLIYYSQIVNDFQKGDIAEGYSVSREKKESFPLTVTSAQKNPTAFYLCASSIGSGEIGYEQYFGPGTRLTVT.

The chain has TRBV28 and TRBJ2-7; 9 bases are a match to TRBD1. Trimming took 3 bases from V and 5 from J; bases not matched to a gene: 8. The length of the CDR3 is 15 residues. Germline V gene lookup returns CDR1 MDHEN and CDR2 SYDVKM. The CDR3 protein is CASSLEGQGVDEQYF. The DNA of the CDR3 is TGTGCCAGCAGTTTGGAGGGACAGGGTGTCGACGAGCAGTACTTC.

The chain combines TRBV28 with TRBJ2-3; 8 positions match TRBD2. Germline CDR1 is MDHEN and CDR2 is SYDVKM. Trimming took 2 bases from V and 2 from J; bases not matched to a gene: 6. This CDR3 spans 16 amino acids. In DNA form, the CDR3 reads TGTGCCAGCAGTTTAGTTCCTAGCGGGCTCACAGATACGCAGTATTTT. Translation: CASSLVPSGLTDTQYF. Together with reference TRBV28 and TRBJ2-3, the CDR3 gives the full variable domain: DVKVTQSSRYLVKRTGEKVFLECVQDMDHENMFWYRQDPGLGLRLIYFSYDVKMKEKGDIPEGYSVSREKKERFSLILESASTNQTSMYLCASSLVPSGLTDTQYFGPGTRLTVL.

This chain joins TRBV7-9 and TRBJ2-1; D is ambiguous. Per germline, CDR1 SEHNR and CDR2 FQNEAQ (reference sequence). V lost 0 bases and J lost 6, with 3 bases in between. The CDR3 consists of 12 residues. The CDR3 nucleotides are TGTGCCAGCAGCTTAGCGGCCAATGAGCAGTTCTTC. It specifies CASSLAANEQFF.

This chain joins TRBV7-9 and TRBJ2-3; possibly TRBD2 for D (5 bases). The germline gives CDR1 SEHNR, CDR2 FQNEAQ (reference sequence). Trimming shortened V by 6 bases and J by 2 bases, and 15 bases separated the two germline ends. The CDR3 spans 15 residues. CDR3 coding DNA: TGTGCCAGCAGGAACCCGCGGGCCCTCACAGATACGCAGTATTTT. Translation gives CASRNPRALTDTQYF.

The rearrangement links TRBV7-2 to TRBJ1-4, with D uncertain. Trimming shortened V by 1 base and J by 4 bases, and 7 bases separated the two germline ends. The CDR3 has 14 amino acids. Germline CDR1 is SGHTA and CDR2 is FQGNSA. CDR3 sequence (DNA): TGTGCCAGCAGCTTAGTCGGGGTTAATGAAAAACTGTTTTTT. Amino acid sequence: CASSLVGVNEKLFF.

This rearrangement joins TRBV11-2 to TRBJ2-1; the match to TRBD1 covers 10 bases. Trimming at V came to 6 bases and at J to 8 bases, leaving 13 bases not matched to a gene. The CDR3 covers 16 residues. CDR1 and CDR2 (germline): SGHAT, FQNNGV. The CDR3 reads CASRMGQGSYWDEQFF. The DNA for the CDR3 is TGTGCCAGCAGAATGGGACAGGGGTCTTACTGGGATGAGCAGTTCTTC.

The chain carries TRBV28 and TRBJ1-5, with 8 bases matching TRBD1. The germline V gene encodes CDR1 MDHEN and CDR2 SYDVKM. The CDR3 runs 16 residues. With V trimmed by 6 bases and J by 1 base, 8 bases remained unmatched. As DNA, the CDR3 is TGTGCCAGCAGCCCCGGGACAGGAGGAAGCAATCAGCCCCAGCATTTT. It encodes CASSPGTGGSNQPQHF.